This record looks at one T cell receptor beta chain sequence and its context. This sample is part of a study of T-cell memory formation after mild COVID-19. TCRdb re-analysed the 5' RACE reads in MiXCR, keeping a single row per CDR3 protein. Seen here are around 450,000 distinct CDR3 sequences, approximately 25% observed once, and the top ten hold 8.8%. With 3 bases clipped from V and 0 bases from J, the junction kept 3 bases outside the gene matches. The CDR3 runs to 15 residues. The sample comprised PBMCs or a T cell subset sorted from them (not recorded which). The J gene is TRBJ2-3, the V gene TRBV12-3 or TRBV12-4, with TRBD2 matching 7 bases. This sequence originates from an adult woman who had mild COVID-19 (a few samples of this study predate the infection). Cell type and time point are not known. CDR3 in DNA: TGTGCCAGCAGTTTCGGGGGGTGGAGCACAGATACGCAGTATTTT. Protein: CASSFGGWSTDTQYF.